This entry lists 13 T cell receptor beta chains sequenced from one sample in a study of cytomegalovirus exposure and HLA in healthy donors. The primer mix had 60 Vbeta and 13 Jbeta primers. The data were produced by immunoSEQ multiplex PCR, yet TCRdb's version contains in-frame clones alone and is incomplete. The sample shows approximately 150,000 clones, over 70% of them seen only once. The material sequenced was PBMCs. These receptors came from a man under 40 in good health and CMV-seronegative.

As for this clone: The same CDR3 arises from other DNA sequences in this sample as well. The chain has TRBV5-4 and TRBJ2-3; D is perhaps TRBD2 (6 bases). This CDR3 has 17 amino acids. The germline V gene encodes CDR1 SGHNT and CDR2 YYREEE (reference sequence). V lost 3 bases to trimming and J lost 0 bases, with 17 bases between them. The CDR3 DNA reads as TGTGCCAGCAGCTCCAAGACTAGTGGGGGGAGCACAGATACGCAGTATTTT. This sequence encodes CASSSKTSGGSTDTQYF.

The rearrangement joins TRBV2 to TRBJ2-1; 11 bases match TRBD2. The CDR3 has 16 amino acids. Germline V CDR1 and CDR2: SNHLY, FYNNEI. Trimming at V came to 6 bases and at J to 1 base, leaving 5 bases not matched to a gene. The CDR3 spells CASSGGLAGSYNEQFF. CDR3 DNA sequence: TGTGCCAGCAGCGGAGGACTAGCGGGTTCCTACAATGAGCAGTTCTTC.

This clone was seen once. V gene TRBV5-4 combines with J gene TRBJ2-5, with D tentatively TRBD1 (6 bases). The J call may be incorrect, as the DNA end agrees better with TRBJ2-7. Germline V gene data show CDR1 as SGHNT and CDR2 as YYREEE (reference sequence). CDR3 length: 16 amino acids. CDR3 amino acids: CASSSLGQWKGDEQYF. Written as DNA, the CDR3 is TGTGCCAGCAGCTCCCTAGGGCAGTGGAAGGGGGACGAGCAGTACTTC.

The chain carries TRBV7-2 and TRBJ2-5; D remains unclear. Germline V lookup: CDR1 SGHTA, CDR2 FQGNSA. The CDR3 consists of 12 residues. V was pared by 5 bases and J by 5 bases, with 9 bases between. The CDR3 nucleotides read TGTGCCAGCAGCCGTGTTTTTGAGACCCAGTACTTC. Translating it yields CASSRVFETQYF.

V usage is TRBV7-2 and J usage is TRBJ1-1, with TRBD1 matching over 8 bases. The length of the CDR3 is 13 residues. CDR1 and CDR2 (germline): SGHTA, FQGNSA. The V gene end was trimmed by 2 bases and the J gene end by 7 bases; junction bases not matched to a gene: 3. The CDR3 DNA reads TGTGCCAGCAGCTTACACAGGGGGATTGAAGCTTTCTTT. Residues: CASSLHRGIEAFF.

Only a few counts were recorded for this clone. The same CDR3 arises from other DNA sequences in this sample as well. This chain links TRBV6-5 with TRBJ2-6, with D possibly matching TRBD1 (6 bases). CDR1 is MNHEY and CDR2 is SVGAGI in the germline V gene. The length of the CDR3 is 15 residues. V lost 5 bases and J 1 base, leaving 9 bases between the germline ends. CDR3 amino acids: CASSHRVSGANVLTF. The CDR3 DNA reads as TGTGCCAGCAGTCACAGGGTTTCTGGGGCCAACGTCCTGACTTTC.

This clone came up once. The rearrangement links TRBV7-2 to TRBJ1-6; 9 nucleotides agree with TRBD1. This CDR3 is built from 15 residues. Germline V gene data show CDR1 as SGHTA and CDR2 as FQGNSA. J was trimmed by 8 bases and V by 5 bases; bases with no gene match: 7. This CDR3 is CASSPTGGIYSPLHF. The CDR3 DNA follows: TGTGCCAGCAGCCCTACAGGGGGCATATATTCACCCCTCCACTTT.

Only a few counts were recorded for this clone. This chain links TRBV29-1 with TRBJ2-3; D is unresolved. The CDR3 is made up of 13 amino acids. Germline lookup yields CDR1 SQVTM and CDR2 ANQGSEA. With 4 bases removed from V and 5 bases from J, the gap between germline ends came to 13 bases. The CDR3 sequence: CSVVVLVGDTQYF. In DNA, the CDR3 is TGCAGCGTTGTAGTTCTAGTGGGAGATACGCAGTATTTT.

This chain uses TRBV7-3 with TRBJ2-3, with D maybe TRBD1 (5 bases). The CDR3 is made up of 16 amino acids. Trimming cost V 2 bases and J 2 bases, with 14 bases left between them. The germline V gene encodes CDR1 SGHTA and CDR2 FQGTGA. CDR3 amino acids: CASSLGARSPTDTQYF. The CDR3, as DNA: TGTGCCAGCAGCTTAGGGGCGCGGTCCCCCACAGATACGCAGTATTTT.

This chain connects TRBV29-1 to TRBJ2-1; D unresolved. The V gene lost 4 bases and the J gene lost 0 bases, with 10 bases spanning the gap. This CDR3 region has 14 residues. From germline, CDR1 is SQVTM and CDR2 ANQGSEA. CDR3 sequence (DNA): TGCAGCGTTGTCTACGGCGGCTCCTACAATGAGCAGTTCTTC. It specifies CSVVYGGSYNEQFF.

The chain has TRBV4-2 and TRBJ1-2, with D possibly TRBD1 on 5 matching bases. The germline CDR1 and CDR2 sequences are LGHNA and YNFKEQ. The V gene lost 0 bases and the J gene lost 8 bases, with 19 bases spanning the gap. This CDR3 is built from 16 residues. The CDR3 sequence: CASSQDHRGSVSGYTF. In DNA, the CDR3 is TGTGCCAGCAGCCAAGATCATCGGGGGTCCGTTTCCGGCTACACCTTC.

A remark on this clone: The junction does not match germline at one end; this may be a read error. The rearrangement links TRBV7-9 to TRBJ2-2; 7 nucleotides agree with TRBD1. CDR3 size: 14 residues. Per germline, CDR1 SEHNR and CDR2 FQNEAQ (reference sequence). CDR3 nucleotide sequence: TGTTCCAGTCTTACAGGGGCCTACACCGGGGAGCTGTTTTTT. As protein: CSSLTGAYTGELFF. Complete variable domain (other parts from reference TRBV7-9 and TRBJ2-2): DTGVSQNPRHKITKRGQNVTFRCDPISEHNRLYWYRQTLGQGPEFLTYFQNEAQLEKSRLLSDRFSAERPKGSFSTLEIQRTEQGDSAMYLCSSLTGAYTGELFFGEGSRLTVL.

J is TRBJ2-4 and V is TRBV5-1; the match to TRBD1 covers 10 bases. With V trimmed by 4 bases and J by 7 bases, 11 bases remained unmatched. The CDR3 extends over 16 amino acids. CDR1 is SGHRS, CDR2 YFSETQ, per germline. DNA for the CDR3: TGCGCCAGCAGCCCATGGACAGGGGGAATGGGGAACATTCAGTACTTC. Translating it yields CASSPWTGGMGNIQYF.